This T cell receptor beta chain came from a study of T cell repertoires in cytomegalovirus infection (dated by TCRdb to the late 2010s). In the study overall: Alongside well-studied HLA-B-restricted epitopes, the peptide stimulations were aimed at recently identified HLA-C-restricted CMV epitopes, whose presentation resists viral immunomodulation. The HLA type of each donor mattered for the analysis, because public TCR beta signatures pointed to carriage of CMV infection along with the matching HLA type. What the work shows at the level of the full study, not this receptor alone: In both this cohort and an independent cohort of some 350 donors, the cumulative frequency of public TCR beta family members distinguished carriers of CMV infection plus the relevant HLA type. The ex vivo response was dominated by HLA-C-restricted CMV-specific TCR beta clonotypes, and the single most frequent clonotype in two of eight donors was supplied by these HLA-C-restricted clonotypes.

The cysteine opens and the phenylalanine closes a CDR3 of 17 amino acids. Of the read, only the CDR3 DNA is kept; its 51 bases are in frame from base 1. The CDR1 and CDR2 encoded by the germline V gene are SGHAT and FQNNGV. Trimming accounts for 3 bases at V and 4 bases at J, while the number of junction bases matched to no gene is 12. The listed sequencing device is Illumina HiSeq 1500. TCRdb cleaned the public reads at Q25 with fastp, built clones with MiXCR and kept in-frame beta chains. Every entry covers one CDR3 protein and lists the most common genes and DNA from its rows. The sample includes tens of thousands of distinct CDR3 sequences, with about 26% observed a single time. About 60% of the sample is in the top ten clones. Reading the label with the study, this specimen's treatment or condition is: in vitro stimulation with specific CMV peptide epitopes to enrich CMV-specific T cells. This clonotype was seen many times. This receptor's antigen is unknown. Qualities for individual bases were not recorded, and no much larger clone is one base off.

Specimen: CD8+ T cells from cultured PBMCs, collected from culture after CMV antigen stimulation. This sequence originates from a human donor in good health (CMV status not recorded). Some clones in this sample may be carry-over from other donors' samples. The V and J segments used are TRBV11-2 and TRBJ2-7, with 10 central nucleotides matching TRBD2. DNA sequence: TGTGCCAGCAGCTTCCTATTTAGGCTAGCGGGAGCATACGAGCAGTACTTC. This gives the protein CASSFLFRLAGAYEQYF.